The clone carrying this T cell receptor (beta chain) has a single count. Individuals drawn from around 25 US areas were about 18 to 100 years old. These data are taken from a study of blood T cell repertoires in COVID-19. In the source study's methods: Scientists estimated how many nucleated cells there were by amplifying reference gene primers. Assay used: immunoSEQ multiplex PCR; TCRdb lists only in-frame clones, some missing. The V and J calls and clone size come from that table; D and trimming were worked out from the DNA. This repertoire shows around 420,000 clones, over 75% found once; its top ten account for roughly 1.9%. Between the trimmed V and J ends, which lost 4 bases and 8 bases, there was a span of 14 bases. Germline V gene data show CDR1 as ENHRY and CDR2 as SYGVKD. The CDR3 has 14 amino acids.

This chain joins TRBV10-3 and TRBJ1-4; D ambiguous. The specimen was PBMCs or T cells enriched from blood (not recorded which). This sequence originates from a woman between 40 and 55 years old with acute COVID-19. The CDR3 is CAISAEGKREKLFF. Here the CDR3 DNA reads TGTGCCATCAGTGCGGAGGGAAAGCGGGAAAAACTGTTTTTT.